A selection of T cell receptor beta chains follows, all from one sample in a study of shared clonotypes between healthy human individuals. Sequenced by immunoSEQ multiplex PCR; TCRdb stores in-frame clones only, minus some. Of some 2,500,000 clones in the sample, about nine tenths were seen once. Input material: naive CD4+ T cells from PBMCs. These receptors were collected from a man aged 18 to 30 in good health. Some clones in this sample may be carry-over from other donors' samples. Each CDR3 is given with its conserved first and last residue. Fields, in order: V gene, clone size, J gene, CDR3 length, D gene, CDR3 DNA, CDR3 protein. A D gene is named only where the DNA matches it firmly. A row's size may be missing; if present it is once, few, many or a size class.

TRBV18	NA	TRBJ2-5	14	NA	TGTGCCAGCTCACCATTTTCCGGGAAAGAGACCCAGTACTTC	CASSPFSGKETQYF
TRBV29-1	NA	TRBJ2-5	14	TRBD2	TGCAGCGTTGAAGGGCGGGAGCACTTGCAGGCCCAGTACTTC	CSVEGREHLQAQYF
TRBV7-3	once	TRBJ2-7	15	TRBD2	TGTGCCAGCAGCCCCCTAGCGGGAGGGCCGGACGAGCAGTACTTC	CASSPLAGGPDEQYF
TRBV4-1	NA	TRBJ2-1	12	NA	TGCGCCAGCAGCCAAGAGGGGGCTGAGCAGTTCTTC	CASSQEGAEQFF
TRBV4-2	NA	TRBJ2-7	16	TRBD2	TGTGCCAGCAGCCAGAGTCCGGCTAGCGGAACCTACGAGCAGTACTTC	CASSQSPASGTYEQYF
TRBV5-1	NA	TRBJ1-1	14	NA	TGCGCCAGCAGCTTCCATTGGGGGGGCACTGAAGCTTTCTTT	CASSFHWGGTEAFF
TRBV28	NA	TRBJ2-7	16	NA	TGTGCCAGCAGCCCCTCGGTAGGGCAGGGTCGGTACGAGCAGTACTTC	CASSPSVGQGRYEQYF
TRBV28	NA	TRBJ2-7	14	TRBD1	TGTGCCAGCAGTTTGACAGGGGGCAACTACGAGCAGTACTTC	CASSLTGGNYEQYF
TRBV6-5	NA	TRBJ1-4	15	NA	TGTGCCAGCAGTTACTCGGTGGGATTTGGTGAAAAACTGTTTTTT	CASSYSVGFGEKLFF
TRBV9	NA	TRBJ1-2	13	NA	TGTGCCAGCAGCGTAGCGGCAGGGAATGGCTACACCTTC	CASSVAAGNGYTF
TRBV7-2	once	TRBJ2-3	13	NA	TGTGCCAGCAGCTTAGAGAGAGCAGATACGCAGTATTTT	CASSLERADTQYF
TRBV29-1	NA	TRBJ2-1	17	NA	TGCAGCCCCAACCCGGGCAGGGTCAAAGATTCCCACAATGAGCAGTTCTTC	CSPNPGRVKDSHNEQFF
TRBV15	once	TRBJ2-1	13	NA	TGTGCCACCAGCAGGGACAATGGGTATGAGCAGTTCTTC	CATSRDNGYEQFF
TRBV6-6	NA	TRBJ2-3	14	NA	TGTGCCAGCAGCGGCCGTACGGGCCCAGATACGCAGTATTTT	CASSGRTGPDTQYF
TRBV28	NA	TRBJ2-2	15	NA	TGTGCCAGCAGTTCTGGAGGCCAGAACACCGGGGAGCTGTTTTTT	CASSSGGQNTGELFF
TRBV29-1	NA	TRBJ1-4	13	NA	TGCAGCGTTGTCATCTCTGCTAATGAAAAACTGTTTTTT	CSVVISANEKLFF
TRBV5-1	NA	TRBJ2-7	16	TRBD1	TGCGCCAGCAGCTCCCACCCGGACAGGGGGAACTACGAGCAGTACTTC	CASSSHPDRGNYEQYF
TRBV4-1	NA	TRBJ1-2	16	TRBD1	TGCGCCAGCAGCCAAGAGCCGGACAGGGGCCCCTATGGCTACACCTTC	CASSQEPDRGPYGYTF
TRBV2	NA	TRBJ1-4	15	NA	TGTGCCAGCAGTGAAAGGGGAGGGGGACGGGAAAAACTGTTTTTT	CASSERGGGREKLFF
TRBV29-1	NA	TRBJ2-3	15	TRBD1	TGCAGCGTTGAGGCGTACAGGGGTTTCACAGATACGCAGTATTTT	CSVEAYRGFTDTQYF